The 15 T cell receptor beta chains below were found in one sample sequenced in a study of blood T cell repertoires in COVID-19. Here immunoSEQ multiplex PCR was the method, and the copy in TCRdb shows in-frame clones only, minus some. The sample holds approximately 270,000 clones, 70% to 90% seen once. Sequencing used peripheral blood. Source of these receptors: a man between 18 and 29 years old with active or convalescent COVID-19.

The gene calls are TRBV19 and TRBJ2-3, with 10 positions matching TRBD2. Per germline, CDR1 LNHDA and CDR2 SQIVND (reference sequence). Trimming at V came to 7 bases and at J to 3 bases, leaving 16 bases not matched to a gene. The CDR3 is 18 amino acids. The CDR3: CASTGRRRASGGTDTQYF. For the CDR3, the DNA is TGTGCCAGTACCGGAAGGCGTCGGGCTAGCGGGGGTACAGATACGCAGTATTTT.

The rearrangement uses TRBV3-1 (or the pseudogene TRBV3-2) and TRBJ2-1; D is uncertain. V was shortened by 6 bases and J by 6 bases, with 12 bases between the two germline ends. Germline CDR1 LGHDT, CDR2 YNNKEL (reference sequence). CDR3 length equals 13 residues. The CDR3 DNA reads as TGTGCCAGCAGGCCTTGGAGTATCAATGAGCAGTTCTTC. This gives the protein CASRPWSINEQFF.

The chain combines TRBV7-9 with TRBJ1-1, with D tentatively TRBD1 (6 bases). Germline V gene lookup returns CDR1 SEHNR and CDR2 FQNEAQ (reference sequence). This CDR3 has 15 residues. Trimming pared 5 bases from V and 1 base from J, leaving 14 bases between. This CDR3 is CASSETGTANTEAFF. In DNA form, the CDR3 reads TGTGCCAGCAGCGAGACAGGAACCGCGAACACTGAAGCTTTCTTT.

The chain is built from TRBV7-9 and TRBJ1-1; 7 bases are a match to TRBD1. CDR3 length equals 15 residues. J lost 9 bases, V lost 4 bases, and 14 bases had no gene match. Germline V gene sequence: CDR1 SEHNR, CDR2 FQNEAQ (reference sequence). The CDR3 spells CASSSNRQGHHKAFF. The CDR3 DNA follows: TGTGCCAGCAGCTCAAACCGACAGGGTCATCACAAAGCTTTCTTT. Complete variable domain (other parts from reference TRBV7-9 and TRBJ1-1): DTGVSQNPRHKITKRGQNVTFRCDPISEHNRLYWYRQTLGQGPEFLTYFQNEAQLEKSRLLSDRFSAERPKGSFSTLEIQRTEQGDSAMYLCASSSNRQGHHKAFFGQGTRLTVV.

A single count supports this clone. The chain carries TRBV4-1 and TRBJ2-7, with 8 positions matching TRBD2. CDR1 is MGHRA and CDR2 is YSYEKL in the germline V gene. The CDR3 is 17 amino acids. With 0 bases clipped from V and 4 bases from J, the junction kept 11 bases outside the gene matches. DNA for the CDR3: TGCGCCAGCAGCCAAGATCTTACTAGCGGAGCCCCTTACGAGCAGTACTTC. Encoded protein: CASSQDLTSGAPYEQYF.

The J gene is TRBJ2-2, the V gene TRBV19, with D maybe TRBD2 (5 bases). Germline CDR1 is LNHDA and CDR2 is SQIVND (reference sequence). The ends were cut back, 6 bases at V and 5 bases at J, with 13 bases in the middle. The CDR3 length is 14 residues. CDR3 nucleotide sequence: TGTGCCAGTAGATATCCGCCGGGAACCGGGGAGCTGTTTTTT. Translation gives CASRYPPGTGELFF.

The chain's CDR3 is CASSLKGSGGSTDTQYF. In DNA form, the CDR3 reads TGTGCCAGCAGCTTAAAGGGAAGCGGGGGTAGCACAGATACGCAGTATTTT. V is TRBV7-3 and J is TRBJ2-3; the match to TRBD2 covers 8 bases. Looked up from germline, CDR1 is SGHTA and CDR2 is FQGTGA. J gave up 0 bases and V 1 base, and 6 bases lay outside the gene matches. This CDR3 spans 17 amino acids.

The chain links TRBV6-6 to TRBJ2-3; 8 bases are a match to TRBD2. The J segment lost 1 base and the V segment lost 5 bases, leaving 2 bases of the junction unmatched. The CDR3 is 14 residues long. From germline, CDR1 is MNHNY and CDR2 SVGAGI (reference sequence). The CDR3 is CASSIAGRTDTQYF. The CDR3 nucleotides read TGTGCCAGCAGTATAGCGGGGCGCACAGATACGCAGTATTTT.

The J gene is TRBJ1-1, the V gene TRBV2; D possibly corresponds to TRBD1 (6 bases). The CDR3 length is 18 residues. V dropped 4 bases and J dropped 0 bases, with 21 bases sitting between them. Germline loops: CDR1 SNHLY, CDR2 FYNNEI. The CDR3 protein is CASSARGTTQIMNTEAFF. The CDR3, as DNA: TGTGCCAGCAGTGCCCGTGGGACAACACAGATCATGAACACTGAAGCTTTCTTT.

The J gene is TRBJ1-2, the V gene TRBV6-5; 7 bases are shared with TRBD1. The CDR3 spans 14 residues. Germline CDR1 MNHEY, CDR2 SVGAGI. V lost 2 bases to trimming and J lost 6 bases; unmatched junction nucleotides: 6. CDR3 sequence reads: CASSYPYRGNGYTF. The CDR3, as DNA: TGTGCCAGCAGTTACCCATACAGGGGAAATGGCTACACCTTC.

The rearrangement links TRBV6-5 to TRBJ2-1, with 11 bases aligning to TRBD2. J was trimmed by 9 bases and V by 5 bases; bases with no gene match: 9. CDR1 and CDR2 from the germline V gene are MNHEY and SVGAGI. There are 15 residues in the CDR3. The CDR3 bases are TGTGCCAGCAGTCCTCTAGCGGGAGGATTAGGTGAGCAGTTCTTC. Its protein is CASSPLAGGLGEQFF.

Regarding this clone: Relative to the germline gene, one junction end is altered; a read error may explain this. The rearrangement joins TRBV7-9 to TRBJ2-4; D call uncertain. Germline V lookup: CDR1 SEHNR, CDR2 FQNEAQ (reference sequence). There are 12 residues in the CDR3. The CDR3 DNA reads TGTGCCAGCAGCCCCATTCTAACCCGTTCGGGCTTC. Amino acid sequence: CASSPILTRSGF.

This chain connects TRBV5-4 to TRBJ2-4, with 7 bases identical to TRBD1. CDR1 is SGHNT and CDR2 is YYREEE in the germline V gene (reference sequence). Unmatched junction bases numbered 6, after V lost 4 bases and J lost 2 bases. There are 15 residues in the CDR3. This CDR3 reads CASSPRGISKNIQYF. The CDR3 nucleotides are TGTGCCAGCAGCCCCAGGGGGATCTCCAAAAACATTCAGTACTTC.

The chain links TRBV6-6 to TRBJ2-7, with a possible D match to TRBD2 (6 bases). Trimming pared 5 bases from V and 5 bases from J, leaving 19 bases between. CDR1 MNHNY and CDR2 SVGAGI come from the germline V gene (reference sequence). The CDR3 loop spans 15 amino acids. The CDR3 coding sequence is TGTGCCAGCAGTCATCAGGCCGGGAGTCAAGACGAGCAGTACTTC. Amino acid sequence: CASSHQAGSQDEQYF.

This clone turned up a few times. This rearrangement joins TRBV6-6 to TRBJ1-2; weak D call: TRBD1 (6 bases). The CDR3 extends over 15 amino acids. CDR1 MNHNY and CDR2 SVGAGI come from the germline V gene (reference sequence). V was cut by 4 bases and J by 4 bases, with 16 bases left in between. The CDR3 protein is CASSFTGKPVYGYTF. The CDR3 region has the DNA TGTGCCAGCAGTTTCACAGGGAAACCAGTCTATGGCTACACCTTC.